The following is a T cell receptor beta chain sequence with its context. No antigen is known for it. Patients with autoimmune history or systemic immunosuppression were excluded. The sample belongs to a study of OX40 agonist ivuxolimab in advanced cancers. Study background: The diagnoses of dose-escalation patients were hepatocellular carcinoma, melanoma, renal cell or head and neck cancer. Findings and caveats of the study: Some nonresponders additionally presented with little normalized T-cell clonal expansion. At 0.1 to 3.0 mg/kg, clonal expansion of CD4+ and CD8+ blood T cells had occurred by week 6.

Some clones are missing from TCRdb's copy, which holds only in-frame ones; the method was immunoSEQ multiplex PCR. The data show approximately 94,000 clones, 80% to 90% seen once. From germline, CDR1 is SEHNR and CDR2 FQNEAQ (reference sequence). There are 15 residues in the CDR3. V lost 1 base and J lost 2, with 12 bases in between. Sequenced material: CD4+ or CD8+ T cells sorted from blood, taken in a trial of the OX40 agonist ivuxolimab. The TCR originated in an adult with an advanced solid tumor such as melanoma, head and neck, liver or kidney cancer. The V and J genes are TRBV7-9 and TRBJ2-7; D not certain. The DNA for the CDR3 is TGTGCCAGCAGCTTAGGACGGCTCGGAACCTACGAGCAGTACTTC. Its protein product is CASSLGRLGTYEQYF.